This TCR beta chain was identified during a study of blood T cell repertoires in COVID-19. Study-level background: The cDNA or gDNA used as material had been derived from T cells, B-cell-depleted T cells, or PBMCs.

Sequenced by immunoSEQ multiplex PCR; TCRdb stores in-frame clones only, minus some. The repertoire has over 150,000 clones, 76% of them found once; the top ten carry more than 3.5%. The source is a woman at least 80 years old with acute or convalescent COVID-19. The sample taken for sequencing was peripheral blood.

The CDR3 loop is CASSLLGAGDQPQHF. CDR3 nucleotide sequence: TGTGCCAGCAGTTTGTTGGGGGCGGGCGATCAGCCCCAGCATTTT. The J gene is TRBJ1-5, the V gene TRBV27, with D tentatively TRBD1 (6 bases). The germline gives CDR1 MNHEY, CDR2 SMNVEV (reference sequence). The V gene lost 3 bases and the J gene lost 5 bases, with 14 bases spanning the gap. CDR3 length: 15 amino acids.